A selection of T cell receptor beta chains follows, all from one sample in a study of T cell responses to AZD1222 COVID-19 vaccine. Here immunoSEQ multiplex PCR was the method, and the copy in TCRdb shows in-frame clones only, minus some. The data contain 150,000 or so clones, roughly nine tenths of them singletons. Source: peripheral blood, taken on day 0 of AZD1222 vaccination. The origin of the receptors is an adult in good health. The CDR3 runs from the conserved cysteine through the conserved F or W. D genes are given only for firm matches. The listing skips clone size in some rows; elsewhere it reads once, few, many or a size class.

>TRBV7-8|TRBJ2-1|TRBD1|-
CASSEGQGVGNEQFF
TGTGCCAGCAGCGAAGGACAGGGTGTGGGGAATGAGCAGTTCTTC
>TRBV29-1|TRBJ1-2|-|-
CSVTAGAEIGYTF
TGCAGCGTTACCGCAGGGGCTGAGATTGGCTACACCTTC
>TRBV5-4|TRBJ1-2|-|-
CASSLEMGHGYTF
TGTGCCAGCAGCTTGGAGATGGGGCACGGCTACACCTTC
>TRBV2|TRBJ1-4|-|-
CASSEASVGGNEKLFF
TGTGCCAGCAGTGAAGCTAGTGTGGGAGGGAATGAAAAACTGTTTTTT
>TRBV7-8|TRBJ1-5|TRBD1|-
CASSGTGTGARQPQHF
TGTGCCAGCAGCGGCACCGGGACAGGGGCGCGGCAGCCCCAGCATTTT
>TRBV19|TRBJ2-5|-|-
CASSIRDRARGSQYF
TGTGCCAGTAGTATTCGGGACAGAGCCCGGGGGAGCCAGTACTTC
>TRBV11-3|TRBJ2-3|TRBD2|-
CASSFSGTSGTDTQYF
TGTGCCAGCAGCTTTTCCGGGACTAGCGGCACAGATACGCAGTATTTT
>TRBV18|TRBJ1-2|-|-
CASSPGSLDYGYTF
TGTGCCAGCTCACCCGGGTCCTTAGATTATGGCTACACCTTC
>TRBV7-2|TRBJ1-1|-|few
CASSLERTLHTEAFF
TGTGCCAGCAGCTTAGAACGAACTTTACACACTGAAGCTTTCTTT
>TRBV28|TRBJ1-2|TRBD1|-
CASAGGHGYTF
TGTGCCTCGGCAGGGGGCCATGGCTACACCTTC
>TRBV18|TRBJ1-3|-|-
CASSPPGARNTIYF
TGTGCCAGCTCACCACCGGGGGCGAGAAACACCATATATTTT
>TRBV28|TRBJ1-4|-|-
CASRKLSNEKLFF
TGTGCCAGCCGGAAGTTATCTAATGAAAAACTGTTTTTT
>TRBV15|TRBJ1-6|-|-
CATSRDWQGSSPLHF
TGTGCCACCAGCAGAGACTGGCAGGGATCTTCACCCCTCCACTTT
>TRBV6-5|TRBJ2-7|-|-
CASSYLGDEQYF
TGTGCCAGCAGTTATTTAGGGGACGAGCAGTACTTC
>TRBV11-3|TRBJ2-2|TRBD2|once
CASSQEKTSGFNTGELFF
TGTGCCAGCAGCCAAGAGAAGACTAGCGGGTTTAACACCGGGGAGCTGTTTTTT
>TRBV2|TRBJ1-1|-|-
CASSESYIGTEAFF
TGTGCCAGCAGTGAATCCTACATCGGCACTGAAGCTTTCTTT
>TRBV30|TRBJ1-2|-|-
CAWSAQNYGYTF
TGTGCCTGGAGTGCGCAGAACTATGGCTACACCTTC
>TRBV10-3|TRBJ1-3|-|-
CAIELSGNTIYF
TGTGCCATAGAACTCTCCGGAAACACCATATATTTT
>TRBV7-3|TRBJ1-1|-|-
CASSSNSGVTEAFF
TGTGCCAGCAGTTCAAATTCCGGGGTCACTGAAGCTTTCTTT
>TRBV6-5|TRBJ1-6|TRBD1|-
CASSYRGPNSPLHF
TGTGCCAGCAGTTACAGGGGGCCGAATTCACCCCTCCACTTT
>TRBV7-9|TRBJ1-5|TRBD1|-
CASSLPDRGRGQPQHF
TGTGCCAGCAGCTTACCGGACAGGGGGCGCGGTCAGCCCCAGCATTTT
>TRBV18|TRBJ2-1|TRBD1|-
CASSPPTGVSSYNEQFF
TGTGCCAGCTCACCACCGACAGGGGTAAGCTCCTACAATGAGCAGTTCTTC
>TRBV11-2|TRBJ2-1|-|-
CASSLATGINEQFF
TGTGCCAGCAGCTTAGCCACAGGGATCAATGAGCAGTTCTTC
>TRBV7-2|TRBJ2-1|-|few
CASSSEIYNEQFF
TGTGCCAGCAGCTCTGAAATCTACAATGAGCAGTTCTTC
>TRBV27|TRBJ2-7|TRBD1|-
CASSLLTGQGPYEQYF
TGTGCCAGCAGTTTACTTACCGGACAGGGGCCCTACGAGCAGTACTTC